This passage covers 5 T cell receptor beta chains from one sample sequenced in a study of beta chain features in type 1 diabetes. The investigators reverse transcribed all of the isolated RNA, so they sequenced expressed TCRB transcripts. Here immunoSEQ multiplex PCR was the method, and the copy in TCRdb shows in-frame clones only, minus some. The sample shows approximately 260,000 clones, just over 20% of them seen only once. The study's findings and limits: Moderate yet significant TCRB CDR3 shortening was seen in Type 1 diabetes patients in all four CD4+ subsets.

Their antigens are not known. The specimen was naive CD4+ T cells from blood. Source of these receptors: a woman between 35 and 50 years old with type 1 diabetes.

This clone has just a few counts. This sequence joins TRBV9 and TRBJ2-1, with 11 bases identical to TRBD2. V gave up 4 bases and J gave up 4 bases; unmatched junction bases: 7. This CDR3 spans 16 amino acids. CDR1 and CDR2 from the germline V gene are SGDLS and YYNGEE. The CDR3, as DNA: TGTGCCAGCAGCCCCCTTGGGACTAGCGGTTACAATGAGCAGTTCTTC. Its translation: CASSPLGTSGYNEQFF.

Concerning this clone itself: Within the sample, other DNA sequences also encode this same CDR3. The V and J genes are TRBV5-1 and TRBJ1-1; the D is unclear. V was pared by 1 base and J by 1 base, with 8 bases between. The CDR3 has 14 residues. From germline, CDR1 is SGHRS and CDR2 YFSETQ. CDR3 nucleotide sequence: TGCGCCAGCAGCTTGCGAGGTGGGAACACTGAAGCTTTCTTT. Translated, it gives CASSLRGGNTEAFF.

V and J are TRBV29-1 and TRBJ2-1; D is undetermined. The CDR3 runs 15 residues. Per the germline V gene, CDR1 is SQVTM and CDR2 is ANQGSEA. Trimming cost V 3 bases and J 0 bases, with 12 bases left between them. The chain's CDR3 is CSVDRFPSSYNEQFF. The DNA of the CDR3 is TGCAGCGTTGATCGCTTCCCTAGCTCCTACAATGAGCAGTTCTTC.

The CDR3 DNA is TGTGCCAGCAGCTTAGGGGCCACGCGGCAGTTTGGTTTCTTT. Protein: CASSLGATRQFGFF. The chain couples TRBV7-3 to TRBJ1-1; the D gene is possibly TRBD1 (5 bases). The germline gives CDR1 SGHTA, CDR2 FQGTGA. Deletions cut 2 bases from V and 13 bases from J, with 20 bases between. The CDR3 contains 14 residues.

The V and J genes are TRBV27 and TRBJ2-3; TRBD1 might be the D (5 bases). In germline, CDR1 is MNHEY, CDR2 SMNVEV (reference sequence). CDR3 length: 14 amino acids. V dropped 6 bases and J dropped 7 bases, with 17 bases sitting between them. Written as DNA, the CDR3 is TGTGCCAGCAGCCCCCACGGACAACGGAATACGCAGTATTTT. Translating gives CASSPHGQRNTQYF.